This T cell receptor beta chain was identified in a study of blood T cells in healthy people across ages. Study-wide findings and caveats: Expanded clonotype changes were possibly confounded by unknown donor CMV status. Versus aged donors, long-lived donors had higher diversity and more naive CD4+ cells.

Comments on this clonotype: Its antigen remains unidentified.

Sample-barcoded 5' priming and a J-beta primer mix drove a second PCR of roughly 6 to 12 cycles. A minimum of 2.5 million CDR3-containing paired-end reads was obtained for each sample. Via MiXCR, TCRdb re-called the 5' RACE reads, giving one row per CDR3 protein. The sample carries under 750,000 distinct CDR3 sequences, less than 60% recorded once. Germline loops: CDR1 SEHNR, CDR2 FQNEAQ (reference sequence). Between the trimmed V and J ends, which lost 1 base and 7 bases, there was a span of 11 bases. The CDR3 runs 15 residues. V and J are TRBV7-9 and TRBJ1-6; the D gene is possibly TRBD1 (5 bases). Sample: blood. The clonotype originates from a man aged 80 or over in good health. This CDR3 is CASSLGPGRNSPLHF. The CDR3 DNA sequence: TGTGCCAGCAGCTTAGGTCCAGGGCGAAATTCACCCCTCCACTTT.